These T cell receptor beta chains were read from a single sample in a study of blood T cells in healthy people across ages. TCRdb re-derived calls from the 5' RACE reads in MiXCR, one entry per CDR3 protein. The sample comprises about 1.8 million distinct CDR3 sequences, 49% of which are singletons, and roughly 2.1% rests with the top ten. Sequenced material: blood. Source of these receptors: a middle-aged woman in good health. The CDR3 runs from the conserved cysteine through the conserved F or W. Each record gives: clone size, V gene, D gene, J gene, CDR3 DNA, CDR3 protein. A D gene is named only where the DNA matches it firmly. Size is omitted from some rows. Given values are once, few, many or a class for expanded clones.

size: -; V: TRBV5-1; D: -; J: TRBJ2-7; DNA: TGCGCCAGCAGCTCCGGACAGAGTTTATACGGTAGCCACTACGAGCAGTACTTC; CDR3: CASSSGQSLYGSHYEQYF
size: -; V: TRBV5-1; D: TRBD2; J: TRBJ2-7; DNA: TGCGCCAGCAGCTTGGTCCTAGCGGGGGACTCCTCCTACGAGCAGTACTTC; CDR3: CASSLVLAGDSSYEQYF
size: -; V: TRBV20-1; D: -; J: TRBJ2-5; DNA: TGCAGTGCGCAGAAGAGCTACCGGGAAGAGACCCAGTACTTC; CDR3: CSAQKSYREETQYF
size: -; V: TRBV7-9; D: TRBD2; J: TRBJ2-5; DNA: TGTGCCAGCAGCTCCCCCCGGCTAGCGGGGTCAGAGACCCAGTACTTC; CDR3: CASSSPRLAGSETQYF
size: few; V: TRBV6-2/TRBV6-3; D: -; J: TRBJ1-2; DNA: TGTGCCAGCAGCCGATTACAGGGAGGAAGGGATGGCTACACCTTC; CDR3: CASSRLQGGRDGYTF
size: many; V: TRBV5-1; D: -; J: TRBJ1-2; DNA: TGTGCCAGCAGCTTGACCGACAACTATGGCTACACCTTC; CDR3: CASSLTDNYGYTF
size: once; V: TRBV5-6; D: -; J: TRBJ1-5; DNA: TGTGCCAGCAGCCGTTCAGGGAAAAATCAGCCCCAGCATTTT; CDR3: CASSRSGKNQPQHF
size: -; V: TRBV14; D: -; J: TRBJ2-1; DNA: TGTGCCAGCAGCCAAGATTTGGGGGCAACTACCTACAATGAGCAGTTCTTC; CDR3: CASSQDLGATTYNEQFF
size: -; V: TRBV20-1; D: TRBD2; J: TRBJ2-1; DNA: TGCAGTGCTGACCCCAGGGGCGGGGGGGCTCGCAATGAGCAGTTCTTC; CDR3: CSADPRGGGARNEQFF
size: -; V: TRBV28; D: TRBD1; J: TRBJ1-4; DNA: TGTGCCAGCAGTTTCTTCCGGGACAGGGCCGAAAAACTGTTTTTT; CDR3: CASSFFRDRAEKLFF
size: -; V: TRBV7-8; D: TRBD1; J: TRBJ2-7; DNA: TGTGCCAGCAGCCCCTGGACAGGGGGCACAACCTACGAGCAGTACTTC; CDR3: CASSPWTGGTTYEQYF
size: few; V: TRBV2; D: TRBD1; J: TRBJ2-1; DNA: TGTGCCAGCAGTCCGGACAGGGGGGGTTCCTACAATGAGCAGTTCTTC; CDR3: CASSPDRGGSYNEQFF
size: -; V: TRBV2; D: -; J: TRBJ1-2; DNA: TGTGCCAGCCCATCTATACGTCCATCAGATGGCTACACCTTC; CDR3: CASPSIRPSDGYTF
size: few; V: TRBV7-2; D: TRBD1; J: TRBJ1-6; DNA: TGTGCCAGCAGCTTAGGGTACAGGGGCTCCTATAATTCACCCCTCCACTTT; CDR3: CASSLGYRGSYNSPLHF
size: -; V: TRBV24-1; D: TRBD1; J: TRBJ1-2; DNA: TGTGCCACCAGTGAAGCTGCGGACAGGGACAATGGCTACACCTTC; CDR3: CATSEAADRDNGYTF
size: -; V: TRBV28; D: TRBD2; J: TRBJ2-7; DNA: TGTGCCAGCAGTTCCGGACTAGCGGGGGGCCACTACGAGCAGTACTTC; CDR3: CASSSGLAGGHYEQYF
size: few; V: TRBV7-2; D: -; J: TRBJ2-4; DNA: TGTGCCAGCAGCTTAGCGGCTTTCAGGGATCAGTACTTC; CDR3: CASSLAAFRDQYF
size: few; V: TRBV20-1; D: TRBD1; J: TRBJ2-5; DNA: TGCAGTGCTCCGCCAGGACAGGGGGCGGGAGAGACCCAGTACTTC; CDR3: CSAPPGQGAGETQYF
size: few; V: TRBV27; D: TRBD2; J: TRBJ2-7; DNA: TGTGCCAGCAGTTTCGAGCGGGGGGACTCCTACGAGCAGTACTTC; CDR3: CASSFERGDSYEQYF
size: -; V: TRBV28; D: -; J: TRBJ1-2; DNA: TGTGCCACCACCTTAGGGCGGGGAGCTAACTATGGCTACACCTTC; CDR3: CATTLGRGANYGYTF
size: -; V: TRBV5-1; D: TRBD2; J: TRBJ2-3; DNA: TGCGCCAGCAGCTTGGTGACTAGCGGGGAGAGCACAGATACGCAGTATTTT; CDR3: CASSLVTSGESTDTQYF
size: -; V: TRBV10-2; D: -; J: TRBJ1-2; DNA: TGCGCCAGTTTCGGGACAACCTCCAACTATGGCTACACCTTC; CDR3: CASFGTTSNYGYTF
size: -; V: TRBV7-8; D: TRBD2; J: TRBJ2-1; DNA: TGTGCCAGCAGCTCGACCGGGACTAGCAATGAGCAGTTCTTC; CDR3: CASSSTGTSNEQFF
size: -; V: TRBV12-3/TRBV12-4; D: TRBD1; J: TRBJ1-2; DNA: TGTGCCAGCAGTTTTTCCGGACAGGGGGCGCGGGGCTACACCTTC; CDR3: CASSFSGQGARGYTF
size: few; V: TRBV11-1; D: TRBD1; J: TRBJ2-3; DNA: TGTGCCAGCAGCGAGGGACAGGGACAGGCAGATACGCAGTATTTT; CDR3: CASSEGQGQADTQYF
size: few; V: TRBV10-3; D: -; J: TRBJ1-5; DNA: TGTGCCATCAGTGAGTCTTCGGGGAGCAATCAGCCCCAGCATTTT; CDR3: CAISESSGSNQPQHF
size: -; V: TRBV20-1; D: -; J: TRBJ1-4; DNA: TGCAGTGCTAAGGGGGTGGAGGGGTTGACTAATGAAAAACTGTTTTTT; CDR3: CSAKGVEGLTNEKLFF
size: -; V: TRBV6-5; D: TRBD2; J: TRBJ2-7; DNA: TGTGCCAGCAGTCACCGAGGGCTAGCGGGGCTACATGAGCAGTACTTC; CDR3: CASSHRGLAGLHEQYF
size: few; V: TRBV2; D: -; J: TRBJ2-7; DNA: TGTGCCAGCAGTGAAGCTACGGGGGCCGCCAGTTACGAGCAGTACTTC; CDR3: CASSEATGAASYEQYF
size: few; V: TRBV4-2; D: -; J: TRBJ2-5; DNA: TGTGCCAGCAGCCAGGGGACTCCCTCAGAGACCCAGTACTTC; CDR3: CASSQGTPSETQYF
size: -; V: TRBV10-1; D: -; J: TRBJ2-7; DNA: TGCGCCAGCAGGGGTAGAGCAGGCTCCTACGAGCAGTACTTC; CDR3: CASRGRAGSYEQYF
size: -; V: TRBV5-1; D: TRBD1; J: TRBJ2-7; DNA: TGCGCCAGCAGGCAGAGTGGGACAGGGAACAGGGAGCAGTACTTC; CDR3: CASRQSGTGNREQYF
size: few; V: TRBV4-2; D: -; J: TRBJ2-6; DNA: TGTGCCAGCAGCCAACCCACAGGCTCTGGGGCCAACGTCCTGACTTTC; CDR3: CASSQPTGSGANVLTF
size: -; V: TRBV28; D: TRBD1; J: TRBJ2-5; DNA: TGTGCCAGCAGTATATTAACAGGGGGCGGGACCCAGTACTTC; CDR3: CASSILTGGGTQYF
size: many; V: TRBV20-1; D: -; J: TRBJ2-7; DNA: TGCAGTGCAAATAGGGACACTAGCTCCTACGAGCAGTACTTC; CDR3: CSANRDTSSYEQYF
size: -; V: TRBV4-2; D: -; J: TRBJ1-6; DNA: TGTGCCAGCAGCCAAGATACCCAGGCGTCGGGGACACCCCTCCACTTT; CDR3: CASSQDTQASGTPLHF
size: -; V: TRBV7-9; D: -; J: TRBJ1-1; DNA: TGTGCCAGCAGCCCGGGGGGGGTGACTAAAGCTTTCTTT; CDR3: CASSPGGVTKAFF
size: -; V: TRBV7-2; D: TRBD2; J: TRBJ2-5; DNA: TGTGCCAGCAGCTTAGGTCGGGGGGGTGAAGAGACCCAGTACTTC; CDR3: CASSLGRGGEETQYF
size: -; V: TRBV27; D: -; J: TRBJ1-2; DNA: TGTGCCAGCAGTTCGACGGGGATGCGGTACACCTTC; CDR3: CASSSTGMRYTF
size: once; V: TRBV20-1; D: -; J: TRBJ2-7; DNA: TGCAGTGCTAGACCCTACAATGAGCAGTACTTC; CDR3: CSARPYNEQYF
size: -; V: TRBV20-1; D: -; J: TRBJ2-7; DNA: TGCAGTGCTAAGAACGCCCTACAGGGCGTCTCCTACGAGCAGTACTTC; CDR3: CSAKNALQGVSYEQYF